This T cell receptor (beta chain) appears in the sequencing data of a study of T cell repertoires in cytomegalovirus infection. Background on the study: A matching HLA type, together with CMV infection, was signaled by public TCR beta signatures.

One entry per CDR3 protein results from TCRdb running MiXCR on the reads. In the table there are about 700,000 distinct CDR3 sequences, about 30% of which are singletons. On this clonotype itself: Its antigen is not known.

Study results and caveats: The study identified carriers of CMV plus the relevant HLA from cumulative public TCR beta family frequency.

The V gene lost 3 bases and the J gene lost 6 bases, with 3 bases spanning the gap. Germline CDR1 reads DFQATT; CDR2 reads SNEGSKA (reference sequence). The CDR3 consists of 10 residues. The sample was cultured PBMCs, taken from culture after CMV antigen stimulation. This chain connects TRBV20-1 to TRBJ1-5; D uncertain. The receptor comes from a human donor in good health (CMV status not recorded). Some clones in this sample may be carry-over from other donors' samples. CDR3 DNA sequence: TGCAGTGCTAGGCGTCAGCCCCAGCATTTT. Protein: CSARRQPQHF.